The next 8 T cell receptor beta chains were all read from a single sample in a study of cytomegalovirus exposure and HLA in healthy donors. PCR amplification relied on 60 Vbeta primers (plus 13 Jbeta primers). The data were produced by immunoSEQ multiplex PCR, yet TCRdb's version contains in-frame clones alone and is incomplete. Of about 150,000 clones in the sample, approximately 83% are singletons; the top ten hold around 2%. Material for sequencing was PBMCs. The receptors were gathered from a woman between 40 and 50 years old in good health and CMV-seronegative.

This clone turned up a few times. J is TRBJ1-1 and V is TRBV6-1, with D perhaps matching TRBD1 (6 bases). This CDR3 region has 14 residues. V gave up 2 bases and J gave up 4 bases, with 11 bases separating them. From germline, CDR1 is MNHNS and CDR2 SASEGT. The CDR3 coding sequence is TGTGCCAGCAGTGAACGGGGGGCAGGCACTGAAGCTTTCTTT. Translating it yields CASSERGAGTEAFF.

CDR3 loop: CASSLRDRGHQPQHF. Here the CDR3 DNA reads TGTGCCAGCAGCTTAAGGGACAGGGGACATCAGCCCCAGCATTTT. This rearrangement joins TRBV7-8 to TRBJ1-5, with 10 bases identical to TRBD1. The V gene's germline CDR1 is SGHVS and CDR2 FQNEAQ. The ends lost 2 bases at V and 5 bases at J; junction bases unmatched: 3. The CDR3 has 15 residues. Using reference TRBV7-8 and TRBJ1-5 for the parts outside the CDR3, the full variable domain is GAGVSQSPRYKVAKRGQDVALRCDPISGHVSLFWYQQALGQGPEFLTYFQNEAQLDKSGLPSDRFFAERPEGSVSTLKIQRTQQEDSAVYLCASSLRDRGHQPQHFGDGTRLSIL.

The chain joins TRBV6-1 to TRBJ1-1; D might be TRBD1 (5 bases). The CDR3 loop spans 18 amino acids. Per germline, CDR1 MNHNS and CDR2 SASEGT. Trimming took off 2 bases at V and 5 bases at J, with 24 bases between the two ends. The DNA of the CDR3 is TGTGCCAGCAGTGAAACGGGAAAGGGTCAGGGAGGTGCGACTGAAGCTTTCTTT. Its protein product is CASSETGKGQGGATEAFF.

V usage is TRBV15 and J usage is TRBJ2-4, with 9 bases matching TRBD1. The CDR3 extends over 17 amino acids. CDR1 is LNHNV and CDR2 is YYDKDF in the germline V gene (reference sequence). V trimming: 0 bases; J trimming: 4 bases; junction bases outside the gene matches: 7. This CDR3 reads CATSRDSVGTGKNIQYF. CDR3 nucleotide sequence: TGTGCCACCAGCAGAGATAGTGTTGGGACAGGGAAAAACATTCAGTACTTC.

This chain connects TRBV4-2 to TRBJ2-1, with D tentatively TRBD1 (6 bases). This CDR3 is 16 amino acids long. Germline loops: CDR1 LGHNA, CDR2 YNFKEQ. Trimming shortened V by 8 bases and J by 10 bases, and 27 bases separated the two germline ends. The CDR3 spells CASLQVGGHKGGEQFF. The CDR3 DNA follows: TGTGCCAGCTTGCAGGTAGGGGGACATAAAGGCGGCGAGCAGTTCTTC.

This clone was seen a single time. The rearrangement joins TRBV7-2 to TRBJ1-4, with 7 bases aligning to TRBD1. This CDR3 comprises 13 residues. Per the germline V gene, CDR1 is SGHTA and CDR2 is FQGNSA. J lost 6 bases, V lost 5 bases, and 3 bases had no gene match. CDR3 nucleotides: TGTGCCAGCAGCCCAGGGACAGATGAAAAACTGTTTTTT. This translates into CASSPGTDEKLFF.

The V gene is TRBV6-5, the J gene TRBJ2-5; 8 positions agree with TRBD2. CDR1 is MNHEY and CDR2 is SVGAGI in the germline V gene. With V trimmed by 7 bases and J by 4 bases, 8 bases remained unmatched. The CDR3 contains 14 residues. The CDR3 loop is CASNGRGVGETQYF. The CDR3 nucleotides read TGTGCCAGCAACGGGAGGGGGGTCGGAGAGACCCAGTACTTC.

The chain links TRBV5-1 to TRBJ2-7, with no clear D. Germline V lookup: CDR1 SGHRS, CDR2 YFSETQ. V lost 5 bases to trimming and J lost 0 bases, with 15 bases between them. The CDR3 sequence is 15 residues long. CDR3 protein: CASSFFGGSSYEQYF. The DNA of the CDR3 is TGCGCCAGCAGTTTCTTCGGCGGCAGCTCCTACGAGCAGTACTTC. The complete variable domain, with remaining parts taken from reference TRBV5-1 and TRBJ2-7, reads KAGVTQTPRYLIKTRGQQVTLSCSPISGHRSVSWYQQTPGQGLQFLFEYFSETQRNKGNFPGRFSGRQFSNSRSEMNVSTLELGDSALYLCASSFFGGSSYEQYFGPGTRLTVT.